Below, 11 T cell receptor beta chains from the same sample are listed, as sequenced in a study of shared clonotypes between healthy human individuals (dated by TCRdb to about 2020). The method behind the library was the immunoSEQ multiplex PCR assay. TCRdb re-hosts the immuneACCESS table, in-frame sequences only. Its copies lack some clones; in the studies checked, an unresolved V gene accounts for under half of them, and the cause for the rest is not known. The sample records millions of clones, less than 95% of which are singletons. The ten largest make up 1% to 1.3% of the sample. For the CD8 naive samples, CD45RO-negative cells were positively selected for CCR7, yielding a CD45RA+CCR7+ population from which TemRA cells were excluded. The sample comprised naive CD8+ T cells sorted from blood. The cell subset or site label, read with the paper, signifies: CD45RA+CCR7+. These receptors all stem from a young man in good health.

This chain connects TRBV5-1 to TRBJ2-7; perhaps D is TRBD1 or TRBD2 (5 bases each). The germline gives CDR1 SGHRS, CDR2 YFSETQ. The CDR3 runs to 13 residues. V lost 3 bases, J lost 3 bases, and 10 bases lay in between. The DNA of the CDR3 is TGCGCCAGCAGCTCGGGACCGAGCTACGAGCAGTACTTC. Translating it yields CASSSGPSYEQYF. The complete variable domain, with remaining parts taken from reference TRBV5-1 and TRBJ2-7, reads KAGVTQTPRYLIKTRGQQVTLSCSPISGHRSVSWYQQTPGQGLQFLFEYFSETQRNKGNFPGRFSGRQFSNSRSEMNVSTLELGDSALYLCASSSGPSYEQYFGPGTRLTVT.

With respect to this clone: Distinct nucleotide sequences in the sample also encode this CDR3. The chain links TRBV13 to TRBJ1-1, with 9 bases lining up with TRBD1. The CDR3 consists of 14 residues. Trimming took 3 bases from V and 1 from J; bases not matched to a gene: 0. The germline CDR1 and CDR2 sequences are PRHDT and FYEKMQ (reference sequence). CDR3: CASSLGQGNTEAFF. The CDR3 DNA sequence: TGTGCCAGCAGCTTGGGACAGGGGAACACTGAAGCTTTCTTT.

The chain is built from TRBV21-1 and TRBJ1-2. TRBV21-1 is classified as a pseudogene. The CDR3 length is 16 residues. The CDR3 sequence is CASSSSPVGANYGYTF. In nucleotides, the CDR3 is TGTGCCAGCAGCTCTAGTCCAGTTGGAGCTAACTATGGCTACACCTTC.

The genes are TRBV7-6 and TRBJ1-3, with D possibly matching TRBD1 (6 bases). CDR3 length equals 16 residues. Germline values: CDR1 SGHVS, CDR2 FNYEAQ. Trimming removed 5 bases at V and 3 bases at J, with 17 bases between. The CDR3 DNA reads as TGTGCCAGCAGCGCGGGGAAAGGGGGAGGTGGAAACACCATATATTTT. Translating gives CASSAGKGGGGNTIYF.

The J gene is TRBJ2-7, the V gene TRBV7-9, with TRBD2 as a possible D gene (5 bases). The germline V gene encodes CDR1 SEHNR and CDR2 FQNEAQ (reference sequence). The length of the CDR3 is 14 residues. V was trimmed by 1 base and J by 2 bases, leaving 9 bases between them. CDR3 in amino acids: CASSLDVGAYEQYF. In DNA form, the CDR3 reads TGTGCCAGCAGCTTAGACGTCGGGGCCTACGAGCAGTACTTC.

The V call is TRBV30, the J call TRBJ1-2; a weak D match, TRBD1 (5 bases). Trimming shortened V by 8 bases and J by 4 bases, and 11 bases separated the two germline ends. Germline V lookup: CDR1 GTSNPN, CDR2 SVGIG (reference sequence). CDR3 size: 11 residues. CDR3 DNA: TGTGCCGGATGGGGCCCCTATGGCTACACCTTC. Encoded protein: CAGWGPYGYTF.

The chain couples TRBV6-5 to TRBJ1-4, with a tentative D call TRBD1 (5 bases). The CDR3 spans 13 residues. Trimming removed 6 bases at V and 7 bases at J, with 12 bases between. Germline V lookup: CDR1 MNHEY, CDR2 SVGAGI. The CDR3 DNA is TGTGCCAGCAGCCCCCCGGGGGGTGAAAAACTGTTTTTT. This codes for CASSPPGGEKLFF.

The genes are TRBV5-4 and TRBJ1-6; tentative D call: TRBD1 (5 bases). CDR1 SGHNT and CDR2 YYREEE come from the germline V gene (reference sequence). Trimming left V 4 bases short and J 9 bases short, with 14 bases between. The CDR3 length is 14 residues. Written as DNA, the CDR3 is TGTGCCAGCAGCCTAATTGGGGGAGGTTCACCCCTCCACTTT. Its translation: CASSLIGGGSPLHF. The full variable domain, rest sourced from reference TRBV5-4 and TRBJ1-6, is ETGVTQSPTHLIKTRGQQVTLRCSSQSGHNTVSWYQQALGQGPQFIFQYYREEENGRGNFPPRFSGLQFPNYSSELNVNALELDDSALYLCASSLIGGGSPLHFGNGTRLTVT.

The chain links TRBV13 to TRBJ1-2, with a possible D match to TRBD1 (5 bases). V lost 5 bases and J lost 4, with 17 bases in between. This CDR3 has 15 residues. Germline values: CDR1 PRHDT, CDR2 FYEKMQ (reference sequence). The CDR3 reads CASSPRDWEGYGYTF. In DNA form, the CDR3 reads TGTGCCAGCAGCCCCCGGGACTGGGAGGGCTATGGCTACACCTTC.

The genes are TRBV19 and TRBJ1-5; TRBD1 is a possible D gene (5 bases). The CDR3 covers 15 residues. The ends were cut back, 5 bases at V and 0 bases at J, with 11 bases in the middle. Germline assignment: CDR1 LNHDA and CDR2 SQIVND (reference sequence). The CDR3 DNA sequence: TGTGCCAGTAGTGTTTGGGACGGTAGCAATCAGCCCCAGCATTTT. Translating gives CASSVWDGSNQPQHF.

The chain recombines TRBV28 with TRBJ1-5; D perhaps matches TRBD1 (6 bases). CDR3 size: 16 residues. V was pared by 2 bases and J by 5 bases, with 16 bases between. Per the germline V gene, CDR1 is MDHEN and CDR2 is SYDVKM. CDR3 DNA sequence: TGTGCCAGCAGTTTAAGTACTCAGGGGCCATATCAGCCCCAGCATTTT. Encoded protein: CASSLSTQGPYQPQHF.